A single sample is the source of the 5 T cell receptor beta chains below, sequenced in a study of beta chain features in type 1 diabetes. Reverse transcribing all isolated RNA meant expressed TCRB transcripts were sequenced. Only in-frame clones appear in the TCRdb table, and some are missing; sequencing was by immunoSEQ multiplex PCR. The repertoire holds hundreds of thousands of clones, with roughly 13% as singletons. Sequencing used naive CD4+ T cells from blood. All receptors come from a man aged 18 to 29 in good health.

CDR3 DNA sequence: TGCGCCAGCAGCACAAGGACTAGCGGGAACTACAATGAGCAGTTCTTC. Translation: CASSTRTSGNYNEQFF. V and J are TRBV5-1 and TRBJ2-1; 12 nucleotides match TRBD2. The CDR3 is made up of 16 amino acids. CDR1 and CDR2 (germline): SGHRS, YFSETQ. V gave up 4 bases and J gave up 3 bases; unmatched junction bases: 5.

The chain links TRBV6-5 to TRBJ1-4; 7 bases match TRBD1. The CDR3 consists of 14 residues. The ends lost 5 bases at V and 0 bases at J; junction bases unmatched: 0. The germline CDR1 and CDR2 sequences are MNHEY and SVGAGI. The CDR3 here is CASSGQATNEKLFF. For the CDR3, the DNA is TGTGCCAGCAGTGGACAGGCAACTAATGAAAAACTGTTTTTT.

This clone was detected a few times. This chain uses TRBV4-1 with TRBJ2-7; no clear D. CDR3 size: 13 residues. V was pared by 5 bases and J by 0 bases, with 8 bases between. Per germline, CDR1 MGHRA and CDR2 YSYEKL. The CDR3 reads CASSLENSYEQYF. The CDR3 DNA is TGCGCCAGCAGCTTAGAGAACTCCTACGAGCAGTACTTC.

This chain joins TRBV5-1 and TRBJ1-2; no clear D gene. V gave up 0 bases and J gave up 1 base, with 7 bases separating them. The CDR3 extends over 14 amino acids. Germline-derived CDR1 and CDR2 are SGHRS and YFSETQ. In nucleotides, the CDR3 is TGCGCCAGCAGCTTGGTACAGTTTAACTATGGCTACACCTTC. Protein sequence: CASSLVQFNYGYTF.

This clone came up a few times. V is TRBV5-6 and J is TRBJ2-5; maybe TRBD1 (5 bases). This CDR3 comprises 15 residues. V dropped 2 bases and J dropped 7 bases, with 18 bases sitting between them. Per the germline V gene, CDR1 is SGHDT and CDR2 is YYEEEE. The CDR3 loop is CASSLGVEPSWTQYF. CDR3 in DNA: TGTGCCAGCAGCTTAGGGGTAGAGCCCTCGTGGACCCAGTACTTC.